Shown below are 7 T cell receptor beta chains from a single sample sequenced in a study of blood T cell repertoires in COVID-19. The protocol was immunoSEQ multiplex PCR, while the TCRdb copy is restricted to in-frame clones and leaves out a portion. The data show more than 110,000 clones, with more than 70% seen just once and about 10% held by the top ten. The sequencing input was peripheral blood. These receptors were collected from a man in his forties or fifties with active or convalescent COVID-19.

The chain links TRBV30 to TRBJ1-3; 9 nucleotides agree with TRBD1. Unmatched junction bases numbered 3, after V lost 7 bases and J lost 2 bases. CDR3 length equals 13 residues. CDR1 is GTSNPN, CDR2 SVGIG, per germline (reference sequence). This CDR3 is CASDRGTGNTIYF. The CDR3 DNA reads as TGTGCCTCTGACAGGGGGACTGGAAACACCATATATTTT.

This clone was detected a few times. The chain couples TRBV10-1 to TRBJ1-4, with 9 bases lining up with TRBD1. CDR3 length equals 15 residues. Trimming cost V 5 bases and J 7 bases; bases outside gene matches: 8. Germline V CDR1 and CDR2: WNHNN, SYGVQD (reference sequence). CDR3 amino acids: CASSPLGQGSEKLFF. The CDR3 DNA follows: TGCGCCAGCAGTCCCCTTGGACAGGGGAGTGAAAAACTGTTTTTT.

The genes are TRBV28 and TRBJ2-7; 9 bases map to TRBD1. This CDR3 spans 17 amino acids. Germline lookup yields CDR1 MDHEN and CDR2 SYDVKM. Trimming took 6 bases from V and 0 from J; bases not matched to a gene: 12. This CDR3 is CASSGDRVISTSYEQYF. DNA of the CDR3: TGTGCCAGCAGCGGGGACAGGGTAATATCCACCTCCTACGAGCAGTACTTC.

This chain joins TRBV7-8 and TRBJ1-2; 8 positions match TRBD1. The junction had 5 bases not matched to a gene; V was cut back by 4 bases and J by 4 bases. Germline CDR1 is SGHVS and CDR2 is FQNEAQ. The CDR3 has 14 amino acids. The CDR3: CASSSSTGGYGYTF. DNA for the CDR3: TGTGCCAGCAGCTCCTCTACAGGGGGCTATGGCTACACCTTC.

The chain recombines TRBV3-1 (or the pseudogene TRBV3-2) with TRBJ2-7; D not resolved. Deletions cut 0 bases from V and 0 bases from J, with 12 bases between. Germline-derived CDR1 and CDR2 are LGHDT and YNNKEL (reference sequence). The length of the CDR3 is 16 residues. The CDR3 bases are TGTGCCAGCAGCCAAGAATCAGCGAGGAGCTCCTACGAGCAGTACTTC. Its translation is CASSQESARSSYEQYF.

The V gene is TRBV7-2, the J gene TRBJ2-1; a possible D gene is TRBD2 (5 bases). The CDR3 is made up of 16 amino acids. Trimming pared 3 bases from V and 0 bases from J, leaving 12 bases between. Germline V gives CDR1 SGHTA, CDR2 FQGNSA. The CDR3 region has the DNA TGTGCCAGCAGCTTGACTACCAGGAGCTCCTACAATGAGCAGTTCTTC. This translates into CASSLTTRSSYNEQFF.

The chain has TRBV6-5 and TRBJ1-1; D is unresolved. Germline lookup yields CDR1 MNHEY and CDR2 SVGAGI. The CDR3 runs to 14 residues. Deletions cut 6 bases from V and 0 bases from J, with 11 bases between. CDR3 amino acids: CASSHREMNTEAFF. The CDR3 bases are TGTGCCAGCAGCCATCGGGAGATGAACACTGAAGCTTTCTTT.